Following are 21 T cell receptor beta chains from one sample sequenced in a study of beta chain features in type 1 diabetes. Study outcomes and limitations: When Type 1 diabetes patients were examined, their TCRB CDR3s proved moderately but significantly shorter in all four CD4+ subsets.

Their recognized antigens are unknown. Expressed TCRB transcripts were sequenced because the entire RNA isolate underwent reverse transcription. Here immunoSEQ multiplex PCR was the method, and the copy in TCRdb shows in-frame clones only, minus some. The sample contains around 280,000 clones, 15% of which appear only once. Source material: naive CD4+ T cells from blood. The receptors shown here come from a man aged 18 to 29 with type 1 diabetes.

The V gene is TRBV7-2, the J gene TRBJ2-7, with D possibly matching TRBD2 (5 bases). Between the trimmed V and J ends, which lost 2 bases and 2 bases, there was a span of 13 bases. Germline-derived CDR1 and CDR2 are SGHTA and FQGNSA. This CDR3 contains 15 residues. CDR3 amino acids: CASSLTVGVPYEQYF. In nucleotides, the CDR3 is TGTGCCAGCAGCTTAACTGTCGGGGTTCCCTACGAGCAGTACTTC. Full variable domain (missing parts from reference TRBV7-2 and TRBJ2-7): GAGVSQSPSNKVTEKGKDVELRCDPISGHTALYWYRQSLGQGLEFLIYFQGNSAPDKSGLPSDRFSAERTGGSVSTLTIQRTQQEDSAVYLCASSLTVGVPYEQYFGPGTRLTVT.

CDR3 nucleotides: TGTGCCAGCAGCCCTCTAAGGGGCAATGAGCAGTTCTTC. Its protein product is CASSPLRGNEQFF. J is TRBJ2-1 and V is TRBV27; a weak D match, TRBD1 (5 bases). The V gene lost 6 bases and the J gene lost 6 bases, with 12 bases spanning the gap. The CDR3 has 13 residues. Per the germline V gene, CDR1 is MNHEY and CDR2 is SMNVEV (reference sequence).

This clone has more than one count but fewer than ten. This chain connects TRBV4-3 to TRBJ2-2, with 7 positions matching TRBD1. This CDR3 spans 16 amino acids. CDR1 and CDR2 (germline): LGHNA, YSLEER. V dropped 4 bases and J dropped 2; count of bases not matched to a gene: 7. The CDR3 reads CASSPSGTANTGELFF. CDR3 nucleotides: TGCGCCAGCAGCCCCTCCGGGACAGCCAACACCGGGGAGCTGTTTTTT.

This clone was seen only a few times. The sample holds other DNA sequences that translate to the same CDR3. The chain has TRBV28 and TRBJ2-7; D unresolved. The ends were cut back, 1 base at V and 7 bases at J, with 5 bases in the middle. The CDR3 covers 11 residues. Germline V lookup: CDR1 MDHEN, CDR2 SYDVKM. CDR3: CASSLSREQYF. The CDR3 DNA is TGTGCCAGCAGTTTATCGAGGGAGCAGTACTTC.

The rearrangement links TRBV4-1 to TRBJ1-1; D unclear. V was shortened by 3 bases and J by 0 bases, with 20 bases between the two germline ends. CDR3 length: 18 amino acids. Per germline, CDR1 MGHRA and CDR2 YSYEKL. The CDR3 DNA follows: TGCGCCAGCAGCCATGTGACGGGGAGAGAAGGTCTGAACACTGAAGCTTTCTTT. Translated, it gives CASSHVTGREGLNTEAFF.

In this sample, this clone turned up a few times. V is TRBV28 and J is TRBJ2-7; 14 bases map to TRBD2. The CDR3 spans 16 residues. Losses at the gene ends were 2 bases for V and 3 bases for J; bases not matched to a gene: 3. Germline V gene data show CDR1 as MDHEN and CDR2 as SYDVKM. The CDR3 bases are TGTGCCAGCAGTTTAGGAGGGACTAGCGGGGGCTACGAGCAGTACTTC. Its translation: CASSLGGTSGGYEQYF. Full variable domain (outside the CDR3, taken from reference TRBV28 and TRBJ2-7): DVKVTQSSRYLVKRTGEKVFLECVQDMDHENMFWYRQDPGLGLRLIYFSYDVKMKEKGDIPEGYSVSREKKERFSLILESASTNQTSMYLCASSLGGTSGGYEQYFGPGTRLTVT.

The chain carries TRBV16 and TRBJ2-3; D possibly corresponds to TRBD2 (6 bases). There are 15 residues in the CDR3. Germline assignment: CDR1 KGHSY and CDR2 FQNENV. Trimming cost V 2 bases and J 4 bases, with 13 bases left between them. CDR3 sequence: CASSQEPGVPDTQYF. As DNA, the CDR3 is TGTGCCAGCAGCCAAGAACCGGGAGTCCCAGATACGCAGTATTTT.

This chain joins TRBV28 and TRBJ1-1; D unclear. The CDR3 extends over 14 amino acids. Germline values: CDR1 MDHEN, CDR2 SYDVKM. V shed 6 bases and J shed 1 base, with 12 bases lying between them. In DNA form, the CDR3 reads TGTGCCAGCAGCCCGACCGGGGAGAACACTGAAGCTTTCTTT. It encodes CASSPTGENTEAFF.

This sequence joins TRBV6-4 and TRBJ1-1; D remains unclear. V was cut by 3 bases and J by 6 bases, with 11 bases left in between. Germline V gene data show CDR1 as MRHNA and CDR2 as SNTAGT. CDR3 length: 13 amino acids. The CDR3, as DNA: TGTGCCAGCAGTGATTACCGACGGGCTGAAGCTTTCTTT. This gives the protein CASSDYRRAEAFF.

The CDR3 protein is CASRIDSANTGELFF. For the CDR3, the DNA is TGCGCCAGCAGAATTGACAGCGCGAACACCGGGGAGCTGTTTTTT. The chain has TRBV5-1 and TRBJ2-2; perhaps TRBD1 as D (5 bases). Germline assignment: CDR1 SGHRS and CDR2 YFSETQ. This CDR3 contains 15 residues. V was pared by 5 bases and J by 0 bases, with 11 bases between.

In this sample, this clone turned up a few times. The J gene is TRBJ2-5, the V gene TRBV5-1; D is ambiguous. V was shortened by 2 bases and J by 2 bases, with 7 bases between the two germline ends. The CDR3 contains 13 residues. CDR1 SGHRS and CDR2 YFSETQ come from the germline V gene. CDR3 coding DNA: TGCGCCAGCAGCTTTTCGGTACAAGAGACCCAGTACTTC. Its protein product is CASSFSVQETQYF.

Only a few counts were recorded for this clone. The chain recombines TRBV11-2 with TRBJ2-3; possible D gene TRBD2, 5 bases. Germline V CDR1 and CDR2: SGHAT, FQNNGV. The CDR3 loop spans 17 amino acids. V gave up 4 bases and J gave up 2 bases, with 19 bases separating them. CDR3 sequence reads: CASSSPGVRNATDTQYF. In DNA, the CDR3 is TGTGCCAGCAGCTCCCCCGGGGTTCGTAACGCCACAGATACGCAGTATTTT.

The chain recombines TRBV5-6 with TRBJ2-6, with TRBD1 matching over 9 bases. Trimming removed 4 bases from V and 0 bases from J; junction bases left unmatched: 8. The CDR3 runs 18 residues. CDR1 and CDR2 (germline): SGHDT, YYEEEE. In DNA, the CDR3 is TGTGCCAGCAGCAGAGACAGGGGGGCAGCCTCTGGGGCCAACGTCCTGACTTTC. Its protein product is CASSRDRGAASGANVLTF.

This chain uses TRBV4-1 with TRBJ2-7, with TRBD1 matching over 9 bases. The CDR3 runs 14 residues. The J segment lost 3 bases and the V segment lost 5 bases, leaving 5 bases of the junction unmatched. Germline V gene sequence: CDR1 MGHRA, CDR2 YSYEKL. This CDR3 reads CASSKPGQGYEQYF. The DNA for the CDR3 is TGCGCCAGCAGCAAACCGGGACAGGGCTACGAGCAGTACTTC.

The sample holds a few counts of this clone. This chain connects TRBV5-1 to TRBJ2-2; 9 nucleotides agree with TRBD1. CDR1 is SGHRS and CDR2 is YFSETQ in the germline V gene. This CDR3 is built from 14 residues. Trimming at V came to 4 bases and at J to 8 bases, leaving 6 bases not matched to a gene. The chain's CDR3 is CASSARTGEGELFF. DNA of the CDR3: TGCGCCAGCAGCGCTCGGACAGGGGAAGGGGAGCTGTTTTTT.

This chain connects TRBV19 to TRBJ2-1; no clear D gene. This CDR3 is 15 amino acids long. Germline V lookup: CDR1 LNHDA, CDR2 SQIVND (reference sequence). V lost 5 bases, J lost 0 bases, and 11 bases lay in between. CDR3 bases: TGTGCCAGTAGTCCGAGTCGTGGCTCCTACAATGAGCAGTTCTTC. It specifies CASSPSRGSYNEQFF.

This chain links TRBV7-2 with TRBJ2-3; D gene ambiguous. Deletions cut 0 bases from V and 0 bases from J, with 7 bases between. There are 15 residues in the CDR3. Germline assignment: CDR1 SGHTA and CDR2 FQGNSA. Here the CDR3 reads CASSLAGPSTDTQYF. The CDR3 nucleotides read TGTGCCAGCAGCTTAGCTGGGCCTAGCACAGATACGCAGTATTTT. The full variable domain, completed using reference TRBV7-2 and TRBJ2-3, is GAGVSQSPSNKVTEKGKDVELRCDPISGHTALYWYRQSLGQGLEFLIYFQGNSAPDKSGLPSDRFSAERTGGSVSTLTIQRTQQEDSAVYLCASSLAGPSTDTQYFGPGTRLTVL.

This chain uses TRBV5-4 with TRBJ2-7; D is possibly TRBD1 (5 bases). Looked up from germline, CDR1 is SGHNT and CDR2 is YYREEE (reference sequence). Trimming removed 0 bases at V and 2 bases at J, with 12 bases between. This CDR3 spans 15 amino acids. The DNA of the CDR3 is TGTGCCAGCAGCTTGGATGGCAGGGCAACCTACGAGCAGTACTTC. Translation gives CASSLDGRATYEQYF.

The chain has TRBV6-6 and TRBJ2-7; D possibly corresponds to TRBD1 (8 bases). Trimming took off 3 bases at V and 3 bases at J, with 18 bases between the two ends. There are 16 residues in the CDR3. Per germline, CDR1 MNHNY and CDR2 SVGAGI (reference sequence). The CDR3 loop reads CASSYLQQGGIYEQYF. The CDR3 DNA is TGTGCCAGCAGTTATCTCCAACAGGGGGGGATCTACGAGCAGTACTTC.

This clone was found a few times. The chain links TRBV7-9 to TRBJ1-2; possible D gene TRBD1, 6 bases. CDR1 SEHNR and CDR2 FQNEAQ come from the germline V gene (reference sequence). The CDR3 sequence is 14 residues long. The V and J ends lost 5 bases and 5 bases respectively, with 15 bases between them. CDR3 residues: CASSPTTGWYGYTF. CDR3 sequence (DNA): TGTGCCAGCAGCCCAACAACAGGGTGGTATGGCTACACCTTC.

The chain recombines TRBV30 with TRBJ2-3, with D perhaps matching TRBD1 (5 bases). CDR1 and CDR2 (germline): GTSNPN, SVGIG (reference sequence). The CDR3 is 15 residues long. V was shortened by 5 bases and J by 1 base, with 16 bases between the two germline ends. The DNA of the CDR3 is TGTGCCTGGGGAATATGGACACATCGCACAGATACGCAGTATTTT. Amino acid sequence: CAWGIWTHRTDTQYF.